The entry below describes one T cell receptor (beta chain). Germline V lookup: CDR1 LGHDT, CDR2 YNNKEL (reference sequence). The CDR3 contains 13 residues. The V end was cut by 6 bases, the J end by 4 bases, with 10 bases between. This record comes from a study of CD8 T cells in Susac syndrome. The RNA input was roughly 0.45 to 1 ug, and it was reverse transcribed with random hexamers. The amplification used immunoSEQ multiplex PCR on TCR beta CDR3; it spanned 54 Vbeta and 13 Jbeta. TCRdb analysed the immunoSEQ multiplex PCR reads with MiXCR anew, one entry per CDR3 protein. The data hold some 26,000 distinct CDR3 sequences, with around 94% observed a single time.

V gene TRBV3-1 combines with J gene TRBJ1-5; D gene ambiguous. The clonotype comes from a human donor in good health. Input material: CD8+ T cells from PBMCs. The CDR3 nucleotides are TGTGCCAGCAGTCCGGACTGGAATCAGCCCCAGCATTTT. Protein sequence: CASSPDWNQPQHF.